This TCR beta chain was recovered during a study of blood T cell repertoires in COVID-19. Overall study context: Acute and convalescent COVID-19 samples came from the United States, Italy and Spain. In each case, the material was cDNA or gDNA derived from T cells, B-cell-depleted T cells, or PBMCs.

The V gene end was trimmed by 4 bases and the J gene end by 5 bases; junction bases not matched to a gene: 7. This CDR3 has 14 amino acids. Germline V gene data show CDR1 as SEHNR and CDR2 as FQNEAQ (reference sequence). Per the authors' pipeline: Reference gene primer amplification gave estimated nucleated cell counts. The method was immunoSEQ multiplex PCR; TCRdb's version includes in-frame clones alone and lacks a portion of them. D and trimming were read from the DNA, whereas the V and J calls and clone size are those reported in that table. The sample lists 15,000 to 20,000 clones; more than 75% were seen once.

The receptor was isolated from a man in his fifties or sixties with active COVID-19. The rearrangement links TRBV7-9 to TRBJ2-5; 7 bases match TRBD2. The source material was peripheral blood. CDR3 sequence (DNA): TGTGCCAGCAGCTCCCCGGAGGGAGGGGAGACCCAGTACTTC. It is translated as CASSSPEGGETQYF.